These 8 T cell receptor beta chains originate from one sample sequenced in a study of blood T cells in healthy people across ages. Primers used in a second PCR of roughly 6 to 12 cycles were a sample-barcoded 5' primer and a J-beta primer mix. Each CDR3 protein gets one entry after TCRdb re-called the 5' RACE reads with MiXCR. This table has 700,000 or so distinct CDR3 sequences, approximately 21% appearing once. Sequenced input: blood. The receptors were gathered from a man in his 70s in good health.

V usage is TRBV12-3 or TRBV12-4 and J usage is TRBJ1-1; TRBD1 might be the D (6 bases). Trimming removed 6 bases from V and 4 bases from J, with 15 bases in between. The CDR3 is 14 amino acids. CDR3 protein: CASSQQGTFTEAFF. The CDR3 region has the DNA TGTGCCAGCAGCCAACAGGGAACTTTCACTGAAGCTTTCTTT.

This chain links TRBV7-6 with TRBJ2-5; D is unresolved. The CDR3 has 15 amino acids. CDR1 SGHVS and CDR2 FNYEAQ come from the germline V gene. V shed 1 base and J shed 1 base, with 10 bases lying between them. The CDR3 is CASSLVYGVQETQYF. The CDR3 DNA reads as TGTGCCAGCAGCTTAGTTTACGGCGTCCAAGAGACCCAGTACTTC.

V usage is TRBV20-1 and J usage is TRBJ1-5; a weak D match, TRBD1 (6 bases). From germline, CDR1 is DFQATT and CDR2 SNEGSKA (reference sequence). Trimming left V 5 bases short and J 6 bases short, with 23 bases between. The CDR3 spans 16 residues. CDR3 sequence (DNA): TGCAGTGCTCCTTTGGCAGGGTACAGGGAAGGTCAGCCCCAGCATTTT. This translates into CSAPLAGYREGQPQHF.

There are a few counts of this clonotype. J is TRBJ1-2 and V is TRBV7-2; D call uncertain. This CDR3 spans 12 amino acids. The germline gives CDR1 SGHTA, CDR2 FQGNSA. V was pared by 2 bases and J by 7 bases, with 8 bases between. CDR3 DNA sequence: TGTGCCAGCAGCTTATTCCTGGGTGGCTACACCTTC. Encoded protein: CASSLFLGGYTF.

This clonotype was counted many times. This sequence joins TRBV25-1 and TRBJ2-2, with 7 bases fitting TRBD2. Trimming cost V 7 bases and J 5 bases; bases outside gene matches: 1. The germline gives CDR1 MGHDK, CDR2 SYGVNS. The CDR3 extends over 12 amino acids. The CDR3 DNA reads as TGTGCCAGCATGCGGGGGACCGGGGAGCTGTTTTTT. Its protein product is CASMRGTGELFF.

There are many counts of this clonotype. V usage is TRBV9 and J usage is TRBJ2-5, with 7 nucleotides matching TRBD2. CDR1 and CDR2 (germline): SGDLS, YYNGEE. CDR3 length: 15 amino acids. V lost 8 bases, J lost 4 bases, and 14 bases stayed unmatched. CDR3: CASSMAGVLRETQYF. The CDR3 DNA reads TGTGCCAGTTCTATGGCGGGGGTATTGAGAGAGACCCAGTACTTC.

The rearrangement joins TRBV9 to TRBJ1-3, with D possibly being TRBD1 (5 bases). Trimming removed 3 bases from V and 0 bases from J, with 10 bases in between. The CDR3 loop spans 15 amino acids. Germline V gene sequence: CDR1 SGDLS, CDR2 YYNGEE. This chain's CDR3 is CASSAWGFSGNTIYF. The CDR3 DNA is TGTGCCAGCAGCGCCTGGGGGTTCTCTGGAAACACCATATATTTT.

This chain joins TRBV7-2 and TRBJ1-2; the D gene is possibly TRBD1 (5 bases). The CDR3 covers 13 residues. The V and J ends lost 1 base and 14 bases respectively, with 17 bases between them. Germline loops: CDR1 SGHTA, CDR2 FQGNSA. The CDR3 sequence is CASSLVGGRRATF. CDR3 bases: TGTGCCAGCAGCTTAGTGGGGGGGAGGAGGGCTACCTTC.